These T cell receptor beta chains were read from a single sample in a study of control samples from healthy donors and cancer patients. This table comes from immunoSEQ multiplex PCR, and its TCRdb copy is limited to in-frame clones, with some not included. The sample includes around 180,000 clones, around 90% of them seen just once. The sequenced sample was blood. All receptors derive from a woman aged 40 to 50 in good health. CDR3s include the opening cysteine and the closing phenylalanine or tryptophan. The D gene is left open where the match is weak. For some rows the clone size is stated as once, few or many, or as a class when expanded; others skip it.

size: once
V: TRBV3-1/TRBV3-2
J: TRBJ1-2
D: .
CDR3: CASSHEGGFDGYTF
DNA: TGTGCCAGCAGCCACGAGGGAGGCTTCGATGGCTACACCTTC

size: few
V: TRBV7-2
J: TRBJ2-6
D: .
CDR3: CASSLWGVQASGANVLTF
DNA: TGTGCCAGCAGCTTATGGGGGGTTCAAGCCTCTGGGGCCAACGTCCTGACTTTC

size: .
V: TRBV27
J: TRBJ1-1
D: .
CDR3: CASILGQGNTEAFF
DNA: TGTGCCAGCATCTTGGGGCAGGGGAATACTGAAGCTTTCTTT

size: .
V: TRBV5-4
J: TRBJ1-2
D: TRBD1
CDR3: CASSGQGGTNYGYTF
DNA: TGTGCCAGCAGCGGACAGGGTGGAACCAACTATGGCTACACCTTC

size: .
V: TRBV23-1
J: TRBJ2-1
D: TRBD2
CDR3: CASSQSTSGGPFQDNEQFF
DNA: TGCGCCAGCAGTCAATCGACTAGCGGGGGACCCTTCCAAGACAATGAGCAGTTCTTC

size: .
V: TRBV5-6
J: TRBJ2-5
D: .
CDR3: CASTHEQGNQETQYF
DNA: TGTGCCAGCACCCACGAACAGGGAAATCAAGAGACCCAGTACTTC

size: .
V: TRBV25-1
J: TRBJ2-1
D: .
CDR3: CASSELGPGRNEQFF
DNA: TGTGCCAGCAGTGAGCTAGGTCCGGGCCGCAATGAGCAGTTCTTC

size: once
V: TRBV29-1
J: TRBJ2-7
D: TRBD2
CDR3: CSVASGGIYEQYF
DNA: TGCAGCGTTGCGAGCGGGGGGATCTACGAGCAGTACTTC

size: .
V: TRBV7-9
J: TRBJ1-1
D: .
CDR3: CASSLQQGTEAFF
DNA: TGTGCCAGCAGCTTACAACAGGGCACTGAAGCTTTCTTT

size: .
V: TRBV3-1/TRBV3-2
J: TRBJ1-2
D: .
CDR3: CASSQTQGGYGYTF
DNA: TGTGCCAGCAGCCAAACGCAGGGTGGCTATGGCTACACCTTC

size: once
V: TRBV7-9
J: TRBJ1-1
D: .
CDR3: CASSTEFGTEAFF
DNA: TGTGCCAGCAGCACAGAGTTCGGCACTGAAGCTTTCTTT

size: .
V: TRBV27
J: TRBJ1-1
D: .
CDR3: CASSLWLGTGTEAFF
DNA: TGTGCCAGCAGTTTATGGCTGGGGACCGGCACTGAAGCTTTCTTT

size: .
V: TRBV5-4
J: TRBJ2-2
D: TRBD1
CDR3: CASSLGQGNTGELFF
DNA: TGTGCCAGCAGCTTGGGACAGGGGAACACCGGGGAGCTGTTTTTT

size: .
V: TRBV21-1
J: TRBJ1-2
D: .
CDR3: CASSKASQPGPHGYTF
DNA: TGTGCCAGCAGCAAAGCTTCCCAGCCCGGACCCCATGGCTACACCTTC